Below are 32 T cell receptor beta chains sequenced from a single sample in a study of blood T cell repertoires in COVID-19. The data were produced by immunoSEQ multiplex PCR, yet TCRdb's version contains in-frame clones alone and is incomplete. The sample yields 20,000 to 30,000 clones, roughly 83% seen once. Sequenced input: peripheral blood. These receptors all stem from a human donor in a cohort sampled during active COVID-19.

This rearrangement joins TRBV7-7 to TRBJ2-1, with 7 positions matching TRBD1. CDR3 length: 15 amino acids. From germline, CDR1 is SSHAT and CDR2 FNYEAQ (reference sequence). V trimming: 0 bases; J trimming: 2 bases; junction bases outside the gene matches: 1. The CDR3 DNA follows: TGTGCCAGCAGCTTAGCAGGGGGCGCCTACAATGAGCAGTTCTTC. Translation gives CASSLAGGAYNEQFF.

This clone turned up a few times. The chain has TRBV7-2 and TRBJ1-2; TRBD1 matches at 7 bases. The CDR3 is 14 residues long. The trim removed 5 bases at V and 8 bases at J, leaving 11 bases unmatched. Per the germline V gene, CDR1 is SGHTA and CDR2 is FQGNSA. CDR3 in amino acids: CASSEGVTGMGYTF. CDR3 DNA: TGTGCCAGCAGCGAAGGAGTGACAGGGATGGGCTACACCTTC.

The sample holds a few counts of this clone. This chain links TRBV15 with TRBJ2-7; no clear D gene. The germline gives CDR1 LNHNV, CDR2 YYDKDF (reference sequence). V was cut by 0 bases and J by 2 bases, with 11 bases left in between. The CDR3 loop spans 15 amino acids. CDR3 DNA sequence: TGTGCCACCAGCAGAGATCCTATCGCAACCTACGAGCAGTACTTC. As protein: CATSRDPIATYEQYF.

CDR3 protein: CAISSNTRGLSRTDTQYF. DNA for the CDR3: TGTGCCATCAGTTCCAACACCCGTGGGCTCTCCCGCACAGATACGCAGTATTTT. The genes are TRBV10-3 and TRBJ2-3, with unresolved D. The CDR3 contains 18 residues. Germline loops: CDR1 ENHRY, CDR2 SYGVKD. V was pared by 5 bases and J by 1 base, with 22 bases between.

In this sample, this clone turned up a few times. V gene TRBV27 combines with J gene TRBJ1-5; no reliable D call. The germline V and J ends were trimmed by 5 bases and 3 bases, with 8 bases remaining between them. In germline, CDR1 is MNHEY, CDR2 SMNVEV (reference sequence). CDR3 size: 13 residues. CDR3 coding DNA: TGTGCCAGCAGTGACTCGTCCAATCAGCCCCAGCATTTT. Encoded protein: CASSDSSNQPQHF.

This clone was seen only once. The chain carries TRBV5-1 and TRBJ2-2, with no clear D. The CDR3 is 15 amino acids. Trimming cost V 0 bases and J 0 bases, with 6 bases left between them. CDR1 is SGHRS, CDR2 YFSETQ, per germline. The CDR3 region is CASSLETTNTGELFF. Written as DNA, the CDR3 is TGCGCCAGCAGCTTGGAGACAACGAACACCGGGGAGCTGTTTTTT.

V gene TRBV30 combines with J gene TRBJ2-7, with a tentative D call TRBD1 (6 bases). Trimming left V 3 bases short and J 7 bases short, with 16 bases between. The CDR3 is made up of 13 amino acids. The germline V gene has CDR1 GTSNPN and CDR2 SVGIG (reference sequence). The CDR3 region is CAWSLTGLGEQYF. In nucleotides, the CDR3 is TGTGCCTGGAGCCTGACAGGCCTTGGGGAGCAGTACTTC.

Within the sample, this clone is hyperexpanded (1% or more). J is TRBJ1-2 and V is TRBV19, with a possible D match to TRBD1 (5 bases). The germline gives CDR1 LNHDA, CDR2 SQIVND (reference sequence). The CDR3 has 14 residues. The V end lost 7 bases, the J end lost 4 bases, and 16 bases lay between the germline ends. CDR3 DNA: TGTGCCAGTAAAATGACATGGACAAGCTATGGCTACACCTTC. Its protein is CASKMTWTSYGYTF.

The chain employs TRBV12-5 and TRBJ1-5; 8 nucleotides match TRBD1. The V and J ends lost 1 base and 9 bases, in that order; junction bases with no gene match: 8. The germline gives CDR1 LGHNT, CDR2 FRNRAP. This CDR3 spans 15 amino acids. The chain's CDR3 is CASGLAGQASRPQHF. DNA for the CDR3: TGTGCTAGTGGTTTGGCGGGACAGGCCAGTAGGCCCCAGCATTTT.

The chain employs TRBV6-6 and TRBJ2-3, with D perhaps matching TRBD2 (7 bases). The CDR3 extends over 13 amino acids. V dropped 5 bases and J dropped 15 bases, with 21 bases sitting between them. The V gene's germline CDR1 is MNHNY and CDR2 SVGAGI (reference sequence). CDR3 sequence (DNA): TGTGCCAGCAGTCCCCGGGGAGGGGGGGTGTATTATTTT. Translation: CASSPRGGGVYYF.

The rearrangement joins TRBV2 to TRBJ2-7; tentative D call: TRBD2 (5 bases). The CDR3 extends over 14 amino acids. From germline, CDR1 is SNHLY and CDR2 FYNNEI. Deletions cut 5 bases from V and 1 base from J, with 12 bases between. CDR3 sequence reads: CASSFERRSYEQYF. Here the CDR3 DNA reads TGTGCCAGCAGTTTTGAGCGGCGATCCTACGAGCAGTACTTC.

The chain employs TRBV28 and TRBJ1-5, with TRBD1 as a possible D gene (5 bases). The CDR3 runs to 16 residues. Germline lookup yields CDR1 MDHEN and CDR2 SYDVKM. V was trimmed by 4 bases and J by 3 bases, leaving 16 bases between them. In DNA, the CDR3 is TGTGCCAGCAGTTCCCCTGGGGGGTCGGACAATCAGCCCCAGCATTTT. This translates into CASSSPGGSDNQPQHF.

The gene calls are TRBV3-1 (or the pseudogene TRBV3-2) and TRBJ2-7; 9 bases map to TRBD2. This CDR3 is built from 16 residues. Germline-derived CDR1 and CDR2 are LGHDT and YNNKEL (reference sequence). The junction had 10 bases not matched to a gene; V was cut back by 4 bases and J by 3 bases. CDR3 sequence: CASSRQVGLAYYEQYF. The CDR3 DNA follows: TGTGCCAGCAGCCGACAAGTTGGACTAGCGTACTACGAGCAGTACTTC.

This clone was observed a single time. This chain connects TRBV3-1 (or the pseudogene TRBV3-2) to TRBJ2-5; D is unresolved. The ends were cut back, 3 bases at V and 3 bases at J, with 11 bases in the middle. Germline V gene sequence: CDR1 LGHDT, CDR2 YNNKEL (reference sequence). The CDR3 contains 14 residues. This CDR3 is CASSQWAHEETQYF. The CDR3 region has the DNA TGTGCCAGCAGCCAGTGGGCTCACGAAGAGACCCAGTACTTC.

The chain recombines TRBV5-4 with TRBJ1-2; D unclear. Germline V gene sequence: CDR1 SGHNT, CDR2 YYREEE (reference sequence). This CDR3 comprises 14 residues. With 0 bases removed from V and 4 bases from J, the gap between germline ends came to 10 bases. The CDR3 region is CASSLVESPYGYTF. In DNA, the CDR3 is TGTGCCAGCAGCTTGGTCGAGAGCCCCTATGGCTACACCTTC.

This chain uses TRBV6-5 with TRBJ1-5; D call uncertain. CDR3 size: 12 residues. CDR1 is MNHEY and CDR2 is SVGAGI in the germline V gene. V shed 6 bases and J shed 3 bases, with 6 bases lying between them. The CDR3: CASSQFNQPQHF. The CDR3 DNA sequence: TGTGCCAGCAGCCAGTTCAATCAGCCCCAGCATTTT.

A single count supports this clone. The chain links TRBV27 to TRBJ1-4, with D possibly matching TRBD1 (5 bases). Germline loops: CDR1 MNHEY, CDR2 SMNVEV (reference sequence). V was shortened by 6 bases and J by 4 bases, with 24 bases between the two germline ends. This CDR3 has 18 residues. CDR3 loop: CASSLAGGAMNLNEKLFF. The CDR3 bases are TGTGCCAGCAGCTTGGCCGGAGGGGCGATGAACCTTAATGAAAAACTGTTTTTT.

CDR3 in amino acids: CASSVRQGFYGYTF. In DNA form, the CDR3 reads TGTGCCAGCAGCGTGAGACAGGGCTTCTATGGCTACACCTTC. The chain combines TRBV28 with TRBJ1-2; 7 bases agree with TRBD1. V was clipped by 6 bases and J by 4 bases; unmatched bases: 8. The V gene's germline CDR1 is MDHEN and CDR2 SYDVKM. The CDR3 consists of 14 residues.

The J gene is TRBJ1-1, the V gene TRBV3-1 (or the pseudogene TRBV3-2); D remains unclear. This CDR3 has 12 residues. Germline V lookup: CDR1 LGHDT, CDR2 YNNKEL (reference sequence). The V end was cut by 1 base, the J end by 8 bases, with 8 bases between. DNA of the CDR3: TGTGCCAGCAGCCAAGGGAGGATCGAAGCTTTCTTT. Its protein product is CASSQGRIEAFF.

The chain has TRBV27 and TRBJ1-6; 7 bases fit TRBD1. CDR3 length: 15 amino acids. Trimming cost V 5 bases and J 5 bases; bases outside gene matches: 6. Germline V gives CDR1 MNHEY, CDR2 SMNVEV (reference sequence). In DNA form, the CDR3 reads TGTGCCAGCAGTCCCGGACAGGTTGATAATTCACCCCTCCACTTT. It yields the protein CASSPGQVDNSPLHF.

V and J are TRBV16 and TRBJ2-7; tentatively, D is TRBD1 (6 bases). This CDR3 region has 13 residues. Trimming took off 11 bases at V and 1 base at J, with 15 bases between the two ends. Germline CDR1 KGHSY, CDR2 FQNENV. The CDR3 DNA reads as TGTGCCTCCGGGACAAAGGGTTCCTACGAGCAGTACTTC. Its translation: CASGTKGSYEQYF.

The gene calls are TRBV28 and TRBJ2-5; D possibly corresponds to TRBD1 (6 bases). This CDR3 region has 16 residues. The ends were cut back, 7 bases at V and 3 bases at J, with 21 bases in the middle. Germline V lookup: CDR1 MDHEN, CDR2 SYDVKM. CDR3 sequence: CASTLLGAAPKETQYF. CDR3 coding DNA: TGTGCCAGCACCCTCCTGGGGGCGGCACCCAAAGAGACCCAGTACTTC.

V usage is TRBV7-2 and J usage is TRBJ1-5; D remains unclear. The CDR3 has 15 amino acids. Germline assignment: CDR1 SGHTA and CDR2 FQGNSA. V lost 3 bases to trimming and J lost 3 bases, with 12 bases between them. The CDR3 DNA reads as TGTGCCAGCAGCTTGGGAGGGATTGTCAATCAGCCCCAGCATTTT. This encodes CASSLGGIVNQPQHF.

This rearrangement joins TRBV27 to TRBJ1-2, with TRBD1 as a possible D gene (6 bases). The CDR3 runs 17 residues. V lost 5 bases and J lost 6, with 25 bases in between. The V gene's germline CDR1 is MNHEY and CDR2 SMNVEV (reference sequence). The CDR3, as DNA: TGTGCCAGCAGTCCAATCGAAACAGGGCTAACGACCGATGGCTACACCTTC. It yields the protein CASSPIETGLTTDGYTF.

The V and J genes are TRBV9 and TRBJ2-1; 8 bases fit TRBD2. Germline loops: CDR1 SGDLS, CDR2 YYNGEE. The CDR3 contains 15 residues. V was clipped by 4 bases and J by 5 bases; unmatched bases: 8. The CDR3 sequence is CASSTPGGPNNEQFF. CDR3 coding DNA: TGTGCCAGCAGCACACCGGGAGGGCCTAACAATGAGCAGTTCTTC.

The chain carries TRBV28 and TRBJ2-7, with 12 bases fitting TRBD2. The CDR3 contains 15 residues. The junction had 9 bases not matched to a gene; V was cut back by 7 bases and J by 5 bases. CDR1 and CDR2 (germline): MDHEN, SYDVKM. The DNA of the CDR3 is TGTGCCAGCAAAGAGGGGGCTAGCGGGAGGGACGAGCAGTACTTC. It is translated as CASKEGASGRDEQYF.

The V call is TRBV5-1, the J call TRBJ2-7; 7 nucleotides line up with TRBD1. CDR1 SGHRS and CDR2 YFSETQ come from the germline V gene. The CDR3 consists of 15 residues. V lost 3 bases to trimming and J lost 4 bases; unmatched junction nucleotides: 10. CDR3 amino acids: CASSSRQGLNYEQYF. For the CDR3, the DNA is TGCGCCAGCAGCTCGAGACAGGGCCTCAATTACGAGCAGTACTTC. The full variable domain, its missing parts supplied by reference TRBV5-1 and TRBJ2-7, is KAGVTQTPRYLIKTRGQQVTLSCSPISGHRSVSWYQQTPGQGLQFLFEYFSETQRNKGNFPGRFSGRQFSNSRSEMNVSTLELGDSALYLCASSSRQGLNYEQYFGPGTRLTVT.

The chain has TRBV5-1 and TRBJ2-7; tentatively, D is TRBD1 (6 bases). Germline V gene lookup returns CDR1 SGHRS and CDR2 YFSETQ. The V gene lost 3 bases and the J gene lost 4 bases, with 11 bases spanning the gap. This CDR3 contains 13 residues. CDR3 in amino acids: CASSSTGTYEQYF. CDR3 sequence (DNA): TGCGCCAGCAGCTCTACAGGGACGTACGAGCAGTACTTC.

This clone was found once. The chain uses TRBV7-3 and TRBJ2-3, with 10 bases matching TRBD2. CDR1 is SGHTA and CDR2 is FQGTGA in the germline V gene. J lost 1 base, V lost 2 bases, and 0 bases had no gene match. This CDR3 is 15 amino acids long. The CDR3 here is CASSLLAGGTDTQYF. The CDR3 DNA reads TGTGCCAGCAGCTTACTAGCGGGAGGCACAGATACGCAGTATTTT.

This chain connects TRBV7-2 to TRBJ2-5; a weak D match, TRBD1 (7 bases). There are 16 residues in the CDR3. The germline V and J ends were trimmed by 1 base and 4 bases, with 16 bases remaining between them. Germline V gene lookup returns CDR1 SGHTA and CDR2 FQGNSA. The CDR3, as DNA: TGTGCCAGCAGCTTAGGCAGGGGGGCCCAGAGAGAGACCCAGTACTTC. It translates to CASSLGRGAQRETQYF.

This clone has just one count. The rearrangement links TRBV28 to TRBJ2-7; D is undetermined. CDR3 size: 14 residues. Trimming cost V 7 bases and J 0 bases, with 13 bases left between them. Germline CDR1 reads MDHEN; CDR2 reads SYDVKM. The CDR3 sequence: CASTRMGSSYEQYF. CDR3 bases: TGTGCCAGCACCCGGATGGGCAGCTCCTACGAGCAGTACTTC.

The V call is TRBV3-1 (or the pseudogene TRBV3-2), the J call TRBJ2-5; 12 bases line up with TRBD2. There are 19 residues in the CDR3. With 0 bases clipped from V and 3 bases from J, the junction kept 11 bases outside the gene matches. Germline V gene sequence: CDR1 LGHDT, CDR2 YNNKEL (reference sequence). Here the CDR3 DNA reads TGTGCCAGCAGCCAAGATCGGAGGCTAGCGGGGGGGGAGAAAGAGACCCAGTACTTC. It is translated as CASSQDRRLAGGEKETQYF.